The next 30 T cell receptor beta chains were all read from a single sample in a study of T cell changes during pregnancy in multiple sclerosis. Some clones are missing from TCRdb's copy, which holds only in-frame ones; the method was immunoSEQ multiplex PCR. The repertoire holds over 55,000 clones, 80% to 90% seen once, with roughly 2.6% in the top ten. The sequences come from peripheral blood, collected in the first trimester of pregnancy. These receptors were taken from a female donor with multiple sclerosis, enrolled in a pregnancy study.

V and J are TRBV19 and TRBJ2-2, with D perhaps matching TRBD2 (7 bases). CDR3 length equals 15 residues. Per the germline V gene, CDR1 is LNHDA and CDR2 is SQIVND (reference sequence). Trimming pared 7 bases from V and 1 base from J, leaving 13 bases between. The CDR3 nucleotides are TGTGCCAGTAAGGGGGGGGCAGAGAACACCGGGGAGCTGTTTTTT. Amino acids: CASKGGAENTGELFF.

This rearrangement joins TRBV19 to TRBJ2-3; weak D call: TRBD2 (7 bases). Trimming pared 2 bases from V and 1 base from J, leaving 10 bases between. CDR3 length equals 15 residues. Germline-derived CDR1 and CDR2 are LNHDA and SQIVND (reference sequence). The CDR3 DNA is TGTGCCAGTAGTATACCGGGGGGCGGCACAGATACGCAGTATTTT. Residues: CASSIPGGGTDTQYF.

This chain joins TRBV7-3 and TRBJ1-2; 8 positions agree with TRBD1. The CDR3 covers 15 residues. V trimming: 3 bases; J trimming: 0 bases; junction bases outside the gene matches: 3. Germline CDR1 reads SGHTA; CDR2 reads FQGTGA. The CDR3 DNA follows: TGTGCCAGCAGCTTTGGACAGGGAGCTAACTATGGCTACACCTTC. Translated, it gives CASSFGQGANYGYTF.

The chain links TRBV11-2 to TRBJ2-2; a weak D match, TRBD2 (6 bases). This CDR3 spans 14 amino acids. Per the germline V gene, CDR1 is SGHAT and CDR2 is FQNNGV. Between the trimmed V and J ends, which lost 0 bases and 6 bases, there was a span of 8 bases. The CDR3 bases are TGTGCCAGCAGCTTAGAACCGGGGGCCGGGGAGCTGTTTTTT. Protein: CASSLEPGAGELFF.

This rearrangement joins TRBV30 to TRBJ1-1; D possibly corresponds to TRBD1 (5 bases). This CDR3 region has 13 residues. V lost 4 bases and J 0 bases, leaving 9 bases between the germline ends. Looked up from germline, CDR1 is GTSNPN and CDR2 is SVGIG (reference sequence). This chain's CDR3 is CAWTGHLNTEAFF. CDR3 coding DNA: TGTGCCTGGACTGGACATTTGAACACTGAAGCTTTCTTT.

V is TRBV6-5 and J is TRBJ2-3; the match to TRBD1 covers 9 bases. The length of the CDR3 is 13 residues. Germline-derived CDR1 and CDR2 are MNHEY and SVGAGI. V gave up 4 bases and J gave up 6 bases; unmatched junction bases: 2. Written as DNA, the CDR3 is TGTGCCAGCAGTTTACAGGGGGCGGATACGCAGTATTTT. Its protein is CASSLQGADTQYF.

The chain recombines TRBV2 with TRBJ2-7, with D possibly matching TRBD2 (6 bases). Germline-derived CDR1 and CDR2 are SNHLY and FYNNEI. The CDR3 has 15 amino acids. V lost 2 bases and J 4 bases, leaving 15 bases between the germline ends. The CDR3 spells CASSEIMVGGYEQYF. As DNA, the CDR3 is TGTGCCAGCAGTGAAATAATGGTCGGGGGTTACGAGCAGTACTTC.

The chain is built from TRBV6-1 and TRBJ2-7; weak D call: TRBD2 (6 bases). V was cut by 4 bases and J by 0 bases, with 13 bases left in between. Germline V gene sequence: CDR1 MNHNS, CDR2 SASEGT. The CDR3 is 15 residues long. In DNA, the CDR3 is TGTGCCAGCAGTGCGGGACTGGCGAGCTCCTACGAGCAGTACTTC. This gives the protein CASSAGLASSYEQYF.

This chain links TRBV7-7 with TRBJ2-5; D might be TRBD2 (6 bases). The V end was cut by 0 bases, the J end by 2 bases, with 7 bases between. This CDR3 is 14 amino acids long. Germline CDR1 is SSHAT and CDR2 is FNYEAQ (reference sequence). This chain's CDR3 is CASSLAGTQETQYF. The CDR3, as DNA: TGTGCCAGCAGCTTAGCCGGGACTCAAGAGACCCAGTACTTC.

The J gene is TRBJ2-5, the V gene TRBV7-2; 7 nucleotides match TRBD2. CDR1 is SGHTA, CDR2 FQGNSA, per germline. Germline trimming cut 6 bases from V and 3 bases from J; bases unmatched to any gene: 10. CDR3 size: 15 residues. CDR3 sequence reads: CASRPRLAGKETQYF. CDR3 nucleotides: TGTGCCAGCAGGCCCAGACTAGCTGGGAAAGAGACCCAGTACTTC.

Here the CDR3 DNA reads TGTGCCAGCTTGGAAGGTAGCGGCTATACGCAGTATTTT. Translation gives CASLEGSGYTQYF. The V and J genes are TRBV28 and TRBJ2-3; possible D gene TRBD2, 6 bases. CDR1 MDHEN and CDR2 SYDVKM come from the germline V gene. The V end lost 8 bases, the J end lost 7 bases, and 16 bases lay between the germline ends. The CDR3 is 13 residues long.

This chain links TRBV5-1 with TRBJ1-2; TRBD1 agrees at 7 bases. The CDR3 is made up of 13 amino acids. In germline, CDR1 is SGHRS, CDR2 YFSETQ. With V trimmed by 6 bases and J by 2 bases, 4 bases remained unmatched. CDR3: CASTLGQNYGYTF. The CDR3 DNA reads TGCGCCAGCACCCTGGGACAGAACTATGGCTACACCTTC.

The chain recombines TRBV7-3 with TRBJ2-6, with TRBD1 identical over 10 bases. This CDR3 spans 18 amino acids. The germline CDR1 and CDR2 sequences are SGHTA and FQGTGA. The junction had 7 bases not matched to a gene; V was cut back by 5 bases and J by 0 bases. The CDR3 here is CASSLGTGAFSGANVLTF. The CDR3 nucleotides are TGTGCCAGCAGCCTCGGGACAGGGGCGTTCTCTGGGGCCAACGTCCTGACTTTC.

The rearrangement uses TRBV9 and TRBJ2-7, with 12 bases identical to TRBD2. J was trimmed by 6 bases and V by 0 bases; bases with no gene match: 13. The CDR3 extends over 18 amino acids. Germline V lookup: CDR1 SGDLS, CDR2 YYNGEE. As DNA, the CDR3 is TGTGCCAGCAGCGTAGGAGGTAGGGGGACTAGCGGGTCCGCCGAGCAGTACTTC. It yields the protein CASSVGGRGTSGSAEQYF.

The chain combines TRBV5-1 with TRBJ1-4; TRBD1 matches 9 bases. CDR1 and CDR2 (germline): SGHRS, YFSETQ. This CDR3 spans 16 amino acids. J was trimmed by 7 bases and V by 2 bases; bases with no gene match: 9. This chain's CDR3 is CASSFSPATGGEKLFF. The CDR3 DNA is TGCGCCAGCAGCTTCTCTCCCGCGACAGGGGGTGAAAAACTGTTTTTT.

The chain joins TRBV20-1 to TRBJ2-2; D perhaps matches TRBD1 (5 bases). V was trimmed by 5 bases and J by 6 bases, leaving 7 bases between them. Per germline, CDR1 DFQATT and CDR2 SNEGSKA (reference sequence). The CDR3 covers 11 residues. The CDR3 DNA follows: TGCAGTGCTTTGGGGCCCGGGGAGCTGTTTTTT. This translates into CSALGPGELFF.

The chain has TRBV2 and TRBJ2-5; D call uncertain. The V end was cut by 0 bases, the J end by 11 bases, with 7 bases between. In germline, CDR1 is SNHLY, CDR2 FYNNEI. The CDR3 consists of 11 residues. The CDR3 spells CASSEAPVQYF. The CDR3 DNA follows: TGTGCCAGCAGTGAAGCCCCCGTTCAGTACTTC. The full variable domain, rest sourced from reference TRBV2 and TRBJ2-5, is EPEVTQTPSHQVTQMGQEVILRCVPISNHLYFYWYRQILGQKVEFLVSFYNNEISEKSEIFDDQFSVERPDGSNFTLKIRSTKLEDSAMYFCASSEAPVQYFGPGTRLLVL.

The genes are TRBV4-2 and TRBJ2-4; the D gene is possibly TRBD1 (6 bases). In germline, CDR1 is LGHNA, CDR2 YNFKEQ. The length of the CDR3 is 14 residues. The V and J ends lost 2 bases and 1 base respectively, with 6 bases between them. The CDR3 spells CASSQQGAKNIQYF. The DNA of the CDR3 is TGTGCCAGCAGCCAACAGGGGGCCAAAAACATTCAGTACTTC.

The V call is TRBV11-2, the J call TRBJ2-7, with D possibly being TRBD1 (5 bases). V was pared by 1 base and J by 1 base, with 20 bases between. This CDR3 spans 18 amino acids. The germline V gene encodes CDR1 SGHAT and CDR2 FQNNGV. The chain's CDR3 is CASSLVPYLRQLSYEQYF. CDR3 in DNA: TGTGCCAGCAGCTTAGTCCCCTATCTCAGACAGCTTTCCTACGAGCAGTACTTC.

The V gene is TRBV5-8, the J gene TRBJ1-5; D is undetermined. In germline, CDR1 is SGHTS, CDR2 YDEGEE. The ends were cut back, 2 bases at V and 7 bases at J, with 13 bases in the middle. The CDR3 is 14 residues long. The CDR3 loop is CASSLFETGQPQHF. The CDR3 nucleotides are TGTGCCAGCAGCTTATTTGAGACGGGACAGCCCCAGCATTTT.

The genes are TRBV5-6 and TRBJ2-3; D unresolved. The germline V gene has CDR1 SGHDT and CDR2 YYEEEE. The germline V and J ends were trimmed by 3 bases and 2 bases, with 10 bases remaining between them. The CDR3 consists of 14 residues. CDR3 loop: CASSSTADTDTQYF. CDR3 nucleotides: TGTGCCAGCAGCTCAACCGCAGACACAGATACGCAGTATTTT. The entire variable domain, with the rest obtained from reference TRBV5-6 and TRBJ2-3, is as follows: DAGVTQSPTHLIKTRGQQVTLRCSPKSGHDTVSWYQQALGQGPQFIFQYYEEEERQRGNFPDRFSGHQFPNYSSELNVNALLLGDSALYLCASSSTADTDTQYFGPGTRLTVL.

V is TRBV9 and J is TRBJ1-2, with unresolved D. V dropped 0 bases and J dropped 5 bases, with 11 bases sitting between them. CDR1 and CDR2 (germline): SGDLS, YYNGEE. The CDR3 is 14 residues long. The CDR3 sequence is CASSVGGDLYGYTF. For the CDR3, the DNA is TGTGCCAGCAGCGTAGGCGGAGACCTATATGGCTACACCTTC. The full variable domain, completed using reference TRBV9 and TRBJ1-2, is DSGVTQTPKHLITATGQRVTLRCSPRSGDLSVYWYQQSLDQGLQFLIQYYNGEERAKGNILERFSAQQFPDLHSELNLSSLELGDSALYFCASSVGGDLYGYTFGSGTRLTVV.

The J gene is TRBJ2-3, the V gene TRBV29-1, with D perhaps TRBD1 (6 bases). Germline CDR1 is SQVTM and CDR2 is ANQGSEA. Trimming left V 4 bases short and J 5 bases short, with 13 bases between. The CDR3 runs 13 residues. The CDR3 DNA reads as TGCAGCGTTGCGCCTCGACAGGTAGATACGCAGTATTTT. This gives the protein CSVAPRQVDTQYF.

This clone was observed a handful of times. This rearrangement joins TRBV27 to TRBJ1-1; no clear D. Per the germline V gene, CDR1 is MNHEY and CDR2 is SMNVEV (reference sequence). V shed 4 bases and J shed 0 bases, with 6 bases lying between them. This CDR3 is built from 13 residues. The DNA for the CDR3 is TGTGCCAGCAGTTACCAGATGAACACTGAAGCTTTCTTT. Its protein is CASSYQMNTEAFF.

The V and J genes are TRBV6-5 and TRBJ1-5, with TRBD1 as a possible D gene (5 bases). The CDR3 extends over 13 amino acids. Per germline, CDR1 MNHEY and CDR2 SVGAGI. V was shortened by 7 bases and J by 6 bases, with 13 bases between the two germline ends. CDR3: CASTTGTGQPQHF. The CDR3 nucleotides are TGTGCCAGCACTACAGGCACGGGTCAGCCCCAGCATTTT.

This sequence joins TRBV6-1 and TRBJ1-2, with TRBD1 matching over 9 bases. CDR3 length: 15 amino acids. Germline V gene lookup returns CDR1 MNHNS and CDR2 SASEGT. After removal of 5 bases from V and 7 bases from J, the junction contained 11 bases not matched to a gene. This CDR3 is CASSPIQGARSGYTF. CDR3 in DNA: TGTGCCAGCAGTCCCATACAGGGGGCGAGAAGTGGCTACACCTTC.

The chain recombines TRBV5-4 with TRBJ2-7, with TRBD1 matching over 7 bases. The V and J ends lost 3 bases and 2 bases, in that order; junction bases with no gene match: 2. The V gene's germline CDR1 is SGHNT and CDR2 YYREEE (reference sequence). The CDR3 contains 13 residues. CDR3 in DNA: TGTGCCAGCAGCTCAGGGGGTACCTACGAGCAGTACTTC. It yields the protein CASSSGGTYEQYF.

The V and J genes are TRBV7-9 and TRBJ2-5; 7 bases match TRBD1. The CDR3 has 15 residues. The V gene's germline CDR1 is SEHNR and CDR2 FQNEAQ (reference sequence). J was trimmed by 3 bases and V by 5 bases; bases with no gene match: 9. The CDR3 reads CASSVWTGGEETQYF. CDR3 sequence (DNA): TGTGCCAGCAGCGTTTGGACAGGAGGTGAAGAGACCCAGTACTTC.

The chain has TRBV19 and TRBJ1-1, with 8 nucleotides matching TRBD1. Germline CDR1 is LNHDA and CDR2 is SQIVND (reference sequence). V shed 5 bases and J 1 base; nucleotides not matched to a gene: 9. There are 16 residues in the CDR3. The CDR3 region has the DNA TGTGCCAGTAGTCCCGCTGACGACAGGGGGAACACTGAAGCTTTCTTT. Its protein is CASSPADDRGNTEAFF.

The V call is TRBV4-3, the J call TRBJ2-3; D perhaps matches TRBD2 (6 bases). Germline values: CDR1 LGHNA, CDR2 YSLEER. CDR3 length: 15 residues. V lost 2 bases, J lost 5 bases, and 14 bases lay in between. The CDR3 reads CASSQISGVKDTQYF. The CDR3 DNA reads TGCGCCAGCAGCCAAATTAGCGGAGTGAAAGATACGCAGTATTTT.